This is a list of T cell receptor beta chains from one sample in a study of long-term antiretroviral therapy in people with HIV. TCRdb's table, derived via immunoSEQ multiplex PCR, lists solely in-frame clones and lacks some. The table records 27,000 or so clones, approximately 85% of them present only once. This specimen was unsorted PBMCs, taken 2.9 years after starting antiretroviral therapy. These receptors all stem from a man aged 45 to 65 with HIV. The CDR3 runs from the conserved cysteine through the conserved F or W. A D gene is named only where the DNA matches it firmly. For some rows the clone size is stated as once, few or many, or as a class when expanded; others skip it.

j_gene: TRBJ2-7
d_gene: -
v_gene: TRBV6-5
abundance: -
CDR3aa: CASSSVFEQYF
CDR3nt: TGTGCCAGCAGTTCGGTGTTCGAGCAGTACTTC

j_gene: TRBJ1-2
d_gene: -
v_gene: TRBV5-6
abundance: -
CDR3aa: CASSIVGYSNYGYTF
CDR3nt: TGTGCCAGCAGCATTGTGGGGTACTCTAACTATGGCTACACCTTC

j_gene: TRBJ1-1
d_gene: -
v_gene: TRBV18
abundance: few
CDR3aa: CASSPATGGNTEAFF
CDR3nt: TGTGCCAGCTCACCCGCAACGGGGGGAAACACTGAAGCTTTCTTT

j_gene: TRBJ2-2
d_gene: TRBD1
v_gene: TRBV5-4
abundance: few
CDR3aa: CASRQGQSNTGELFF
CDR3nt: TGTGCCAGCAGACAGGGGCAGTCGAACACCGGGGAGCTGTTTTTT

j_gene: TRBJ1-2
d_gene: -
v_gene: TRBV28
abundance: -
CDR3aa: CASIQRVANYGYTF
CDR3nt: TGTGCCAGCATCCAGAGGGTAGCTAACTATGGCTACACCTTC

j_gene: TRBJ2-7
d_gene: TRBD1
v_gene: TRBV5-5
abundance: -
CDR3aa: CASSYWTGGNEQYF
CDR3nt: TGTGCCAGCAGTTATTGGACAGGGGGCAACGAGCAGTACTTC

j_gene: TRBJ2-5
d_gene: TRBD2
v_gene: TRBV18
abundance: once
CDR3aa: CASSPDMGGVQETQYF
CDR3nt: TGTGCCAGCTCACCGGACATGGGGGGGGTCCAAGAGACCCAGTACTTC

j_gene: TRBJ2-1
d_gene: TRBD2
v_gene: TRBV4-3
abundance: -
CDR3aa: CASSQVAGGYNEQFF
CDR3nt: TGCGCCAGCAGCCAAGTAGCGGGGGGGTACAATGAGCAGTTCTTC

j_gene: TRBJ2-7
d_gene: -
v_gene: TRBV6-6
abundance: once
CDR3aa: CASQTGSSYEQYF
CDR3nt: TGTGCCAGCCAAACGGGGAGCAGTTACGAGCAGTATTTC

j_gene: TRBJ1-1
d_gene: -
v_gene: TRBV6-5
abundance: -
CDR3aa: CASSRQPLNTEAFF
CDR3nt: TGTGCCAGCAGCCGACAGCCCCTGAACACTGAAGCTTTCTTT

j_gene: TRBJ2-5
d_gene: -
v_gene: TRBV2
abundance: -
CDR3aa: CASSPVNLRAETQYF
CDR3nt: TGTGCCAGCAGTCCCGTAAATCTACGGGCAGAGACCCAGTACTTC

j_gene: TRBJ1-2
d_gene: TRBD1
v_gene: TRBV4-1
abundance: few
CDR3aa: CASSQDGQGIYGYTF
CDR3nt: TGCGCCAGCAGCCAAGACGGACAGGGGATCTATGGCTACACCTTC

j_gene: TRBJ2-3
d_gene: -
v_gene: TRBV15
abundance: few
CDR3aa: CATSRTGGSTDTQYF
CDR3nt: TGTGCCACCAGCAGAACCGGCGGGAGCACAGATACGCAGTATTTT

j_gene: TRBJ2-3
d_gene: -
v_gene: TRBV9
abundance: once
CDR3aa: CASSVEGQDTDTQYF
CDR3nt: TGTGCCAGCAGCGTAGAGGGGCAGGACACAGATACGCAGTATTTT

j_gene: TRBJ2-7
d_gene: -
v_gene: TRBV28
abundance: -
CDR3aa: CASSLGVYEQYF
CDR3nt: TGTGCCAGCAGTTTGGGGGTCTACGAGCAGTACTTC

j_gene: TRBJ2-7
d_gene: TRBD2
v_gene: TRBV7-2
abundance: -
CDR3aa: CASSSSGGAPYEQYF
CDR3nt: TGTGCCAGCAGCTCCTCGGGGGGGGCCCCCTACGAGCAGTACTTC

j_gene: TRBJ2-7
d_gene: -
v_gene: TRBV7-9
abundance: -
CDR3aa: CASSRLTGYEQYF
CDR3nt: TGTGCCAGCAGTCGTCTAACGGGCTACGAGCAGTACTTC

j_gene: TRBJ2-1
d_gene: TRBD1
v_gene: TRBV7-2
abundance: few
CDR3aa: CASSPWTGNNEQFF
CDR3nt: TGTGCCAGCAGCCCCTGGACAGGAAACAATGAGCAGTTCTTC

j_gene: TRBJ2-2
d_gene: TRBD2
v_gene: TRBV7-9
abundance: once
CDR3aa: CASSLLAGGQSTGELFF
CDR3nt: TGTGCCAGCAGCTTACTAGCGGGGGGGCAGAGCACCGGGGAGCTGTTTTTT

j_gene: TRBJ2-5
d_gene: -
v_gene: TRBV20-1
abundance: -
CDR3aa: CSASQQETQYF
CDR3nt: TGCAGTGCTAGCCAGCAAGAGACCCAGTACTTC

j_gene: TRBJ2-7
d_gene: TRBD1
v_gene: TRBV27
abundance: -
CDR3aa: CASSITPGQFYEQYF
CDR3nt: TGTGCCAGCAGTATAACTCCGGGACAGTTCTACGAGCAGTACTTC

j_gene: TRBJ2-3
d_gene: -
v_gene: TRBV7-2
abundance: -
CDR3aa: CASSFRRGGGGTDTQYF
CDR3nt: TGTGCCAGCAGCTTCCGCCGGGGTGGGGGAGGCACAGATACGCAGTATTTT

j_gene: TRBJ1-4
d_gene: -
v_gene: TRBV7-6
abundance: -
CDR3aa: CASSLGATNEKLFF
CDR3nt: TGTGCCAGCAGCTTAGGGGCAACTAATGAAAAACTGTTTTTT

j_gene: TRBJ1-2
d_gene: TRBD1
v_gene: TRBV4-3
abundance: -
CDR3aa: CASSPPGQGKWGYTF
CDR3nt: TGCGCCAGCAGCCCACCGGGACAGGGGAAGTGGGGCTACACCTTC

j_gene: TRBJ2-3
d_gene: -
v_gene: TRBV18
abundance: -
CDR3aa: CASSHEKGTDTQYF
CDR3nt: TGTGCCAGCTCACATGAAAAGGGAACAGATACGCAGTATTTT

j_gene: TRBJ2-2
d_gene: -
v_gene: TRBV21-1
abundance: -
CDR3aa: CASRDRVPSGGDTGELFF
CDR3nt: TGTGCCAGCAGGGACAGGGTTCCCAGCGGGGGCGACACCGGGGAGCTGTTTTTT

j_gene: TRBJ2-2
d_gene: -
v_gene: TRBV4-1
abundance: -
CDR3aa: CASSQGSFSGTGELFF
CDR3nt: TGCGCCAGCAGCCAAGGAAGTTTTTCAGGGACCGGGGAGCTGTTTTTT

j_gene: TRBJ1-5
d_gene: -
v_gene: TRBV6-5
abundance: -
CDR3aa: CASGHQPQHF
CDR3nt: TGTGCCAGCGGGCATCAGCCCCAGCATTTT

j_gene: TRBJ2-3
d_gene: -
v_gene: TRBV9
abundance: -
CDR3aa: CASRSSGGGDTQYF
CDR3nt: TGTGCCAGCAGGTCTAGCGGAGGGGGAGATACGCAGTATTTT

j_gene: TRBJ1-1
d_gene: -
v_gene: TRBV4-3
abundance: -
CDR3aa: CASSPRDDGIFPGIEAFF
CDR3nt: TGCGCCAGCAGCCCCAGGGATGATGGGATTTTCCCGGGGATTGAAGCTTTCTTT

j_gene: TRBJ1-4
d_gene: TRBD1
v_gene: TRBV11-2
abundance: -
CDR3aa: CASSLIPHSTGGKNEKLFF
CDR3nt: TGTGCCAGCAGCTTAATACCCCACTCGACAGGGGGCAAGAATGAAAAACTGTTTTTT

j_gene: TRBJ2-7
d_gene: TRBD1
v_gene: TRBV28
abundance: -
CDR3aa: CASSSTRDSLTYEQYF
CDR3nt: TGTGCCAGCAGTAGCACCCGGGACAGCCTTACCTACGAGCAGTACTTC

j_gene: TRBJ2-1
d_gene: -
v_gene: TRBV2
abundance: -
CDR3aa: CASPRRTSSYNEQFF
CDR3nt: TGTGCCAGCCCCCGACGGACGAGCTCCTACAATGAGCAGTTCTTC